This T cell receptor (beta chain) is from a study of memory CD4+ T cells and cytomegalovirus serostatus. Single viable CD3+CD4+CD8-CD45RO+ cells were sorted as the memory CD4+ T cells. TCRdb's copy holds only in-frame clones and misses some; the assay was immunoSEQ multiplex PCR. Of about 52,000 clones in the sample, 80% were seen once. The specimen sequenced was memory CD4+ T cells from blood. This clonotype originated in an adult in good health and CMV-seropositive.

As DNA, the CDR3 is TGTGCCAGCAGTTTCACACGGGTGAACACCGGGGAGCTGTTTTTT. It codes for CASSFTRVNTGELFF. The V and J genes are TRBV6-6 and TRBJ2-2; no clear D. Germline values: CDR1 MNHNY, CDR2 SVGAGI (reference sequence). Trimming cost V 4 bases and J 1 base, with 10 bases left between them. CDR3 length equals 15 residues.